One and the same sample provided the 26 T cell receptor beta chains below, sequenced in a study of blood T cell repertoires in COVID-19. Method: immunoSEQ multiplex PCR; TCRdb's copy keeps in-frame clones and lacks some. The table shows around 300,000 clones, with approximately 86% occurring only once. The sample taken for sequencing was peripheral blood. The receptors were sampled from a woman between 65 and 79 years old with COVID-19, enrolled during active disease.

A single count supports this clone. The gene calls are TRBV7-2 and TRBJ2-7; a possible D gene is TRBD2 (6 bases). Per the germline V gene, CDR1 is SGHTA and CDR2 is FQGNSA. The CDR3 spans 14 residues. Deletions cut 6 bases from V and 0 bases from J, with 12 bases between. CDR3 bases: TGTGCCAGCAGGCCGGTCGGGGGCTCCTACGAGCAGTACTTC. It is translated as CASRPVGGSYEQYF.

This clone was observed a few times. This rearrangement joins TRBV5-1 to TRBJ2-5; 14 nucleotides align to TRBD2. Germline V gives CDR1 SGHRS, CDR2 YFSETQ. The CDR3 is 16 amino acids. V gave up 4 bases and J gave up 5 bases; unmatched junction bases: 7. The CDR3 loop reads CASSTGTSGGGETQYF. In nucleotides, the CDR3 is TGCGCCAGCAGCACCGGGACTAGCGGGGGAGGGGAGACCCAGTACTTC.

The chain has TRBV7-8 and TRBJ2-1; D is possibly TRBD1 (5 bases). V was shortened by 5 bases and J by 0 bases, with 11 bases between the two germline ends. The germline gives CDR1 SGHVS, CDR2 FQNEAQ. This CDR3 is built from 15 residues. As DNA, the CDR3 is TGTGCCAGCAGCGCAAGACAGAGCTCCTACAATGAGCAGTTCTTC. This encodes CASSARQSSYNEQFF.

This clone is a singleton in its sample. The rearrangement joins TRBV2 to TRBJ2-3; 8 positions agree with TRBD2. The CDR3 extends over 14 amino acids. Per the germline V gene, CDR1 is SNHLY and CDR2 is FYNNEI. Germline trimming cut 10 bases from V and 2 bases from J; bases unmatched to any gene: 8. CDR3 in amino acids: CATLLLAVTDTQYF. CDR3 in DNA: TGTGCCACCCTATTACTAGCGGTCACAGATACGCAGTATTTT.

The rearrangement uses TRBV18 and TRBJ2-1; D is perhaps TRBD1 (6 bases). Trimming cost V 4 bases and J 0 bases, with 19 bases left between them. The CDR3 runs 18 residues. Germline CDR1 and CDR2: KGHSH and LQKENI. In DNA, the CDR3 is TGTGCCAGCTCACAAAACGTAGCCGGGACAAGCTCCTACAATGAGCAGTTCTTC. Its translation is CASSQNVAGTSSYNEQFF.

The V call is TRBV24-1, the J call TRBJ1-1; D perhaps matches TRBD1 (6 bases). Germline-derived CDR1 and CDR2 are KGHDR and SFDVKD. The CDR3 covers 13 residues. V was clipped by 5 bases and J by 10 bases, with 16 bases between them. This CDR3 reads CATSVSGDGVAFF. The CDR3 nucleotides read TGTGCCACCAGTGTTTCAGGGGACGGAGTAGCTTTCTTT.

A single count supports this clone. The J gene is TRBJ1-1, the V gene TRBV7-2, with D possibly TRBD1 on 6 matching bases. Germline CDR1 is SGHTA and CDR2 is FQGNSA. Trimming pared 2 bases from V and 3 bases from J, leaving 10 bases between. This CDR3 spans 14 amino acids. Here the CDR3 DNA reads TGTGCCAGCAGCTTACTTCAGGGGTACACTGAAGCTTTCTTT. Translation: CASSLLQGYTEAFF.

This clone has just one count. This sequence joins TRBV4-1 and TRBJ2-1; TRBD1 agrees at 9 bases. The length of the CDR3 is 15 residues. Germline loops: CDR1 MGHRA, CDR2 YSYEKL. The V gene end was trimmed by 4 bases and the J gene end by 4 bases; junction bases not matched to a gene: 5. The CDR3, as DNA: TGCGCCAGCAGCCTCGGGACAGGGACGTACAATGAGCAGTTCTTC. The encoded protein is CASSLGTGTYNEQFF.

CDR3 in DNA: TGTGCCAGCAGCTTAGTACGGGGGGCCAACACCGGGGAGCTGTTTTTT. Encoded protein: CASSLVRGANTGELFF. The chain joins TRBV7-2 to TRBJ2-2; a weak D match, TRBD2 (7 bases). V dropped 1 base and J dropped 2 bases, with 11 bases sitting between them. Germline V gives CDR1 SGHTA, CDR2 FQGNSA. This CDR3 is 16 amino acids long. Full variable domain (missing parts from reference TRBV7-2 and TRBJ2-2): GAGVSQSPSNKVTEKGKDVELRCDPISGHTALYWYRQSLGQGLEFLIYFQGNSAPDKSGLPSDRFSAERTGGSVSTLTIQRTQQEDSAVYLCASSLVRGANTGELFFGEGSRLTVL.

The J gene is TRBJ1-2, the V gene TRBV18; 7 bases agree with TRBD1. The CDR3 has 16 amino acids. Germline V gives CDR1 KGHSH, CDR2 LQKENI. The V gene end was trimmed by 4 bases and the J gene end by 2 bases; junction bases not matched to a gene: 10. The CDR3 nucleotides are TGTGCCAGCTCACTCTTACAGGGGCCCCTAAACTATGGCTACACCTTC. It is translated as CASSLLQGPLNYGYTF. The full variable domain, its missing parts supplied by reference TRBV18 and TRBJ1-2, is NAGVMQNPRHLVRRRGQEARLRCSPMKGHSHVYWYRQLPEEGLKFMVYLQKENIIDESGMPKERFSAEFPKEGPSILRIQQVVRGDSAAYFCASSLLQGPLNYGYTFGSGTRLTVV.

The V gene is TRBV28, the J gene TRBJ2-7; D is unresolved. The germline CDR1 and CDR2 sequences are MDHEN and SYDVKM. This CDR3 spans 14 amino acids. The V gene lost 4 bases and the J gene lost 6 bases, with 16 bases spanning the gap. In DNA form, the CDR3 reads TGTGCCAGCAGTTCGAGGCAAAGGCATTCCGAGCAGTACTTC. Its translation: CASSSRQRHSEQYF.

The chain uses TRBV3-1 (or the pseudogene TRBV3-2) and TRBJ1-1; TRBD1 matches at 10 bases. Trimming at V came to 2 bases and at J to 8 bases, leaving 5 bases not matched to a gene. The germline CDR1 and CDR2 sequences are LGHDT and YNNKEL (reference sequence). CDR3 length: 14 residues. Here the CDR3 reads CASSQPGTGAEAFF. CDR3 sequence (DNA): TGTGCCAGCAGCCAACCTGGGACAGGGGCGGAAGCTTTCTTT.

This chain joins TRBV5-8 and TRBJ1-5, with 10 nucleotides matching TRBD1. J was trimmed by 7 bases and V by 3 bases; bases with no gene match: 7. CDR3 length: 15 residues. Germline-derived CDR1 and CDR2 are SGHTS and YDEGEE. This CDR3 reads CASSSGTGVRQPQHF. CDR3 DNA: TGTGCCAGCAGCTCCGGGACAGGGGTTCGGCAGCCCCAGCATTTT.

This clone has just one count. The rearrangement uses TRBV7-2 and TRBJ1-2; perhaps TRBD1 as D (5 bases). The germline gives CDR1 SGHTA, CDR2 FQGNSA. The V gene lost 1 base and the J gene lost 5 bases, with 8 bases spanning the gap. This CDR3 has 13 amino acids. The CDR3 coding sequence is TGTGCCAGCAGCTTAGAAGGGACTTATGGCTACACCTTC. This encodes CASSLEGTYGYTF. The full variable domain, its missing parts supplied by reference TRBV7-2 and TRBJ1-2, is GAGVSQSPSNKVTEKGKDVELRCDPISGHTALYWYRQSLGQGLEFLIYFQGNSAPDKSGLPSDRFSAERTGGSVSTLTIQRTQQEDSAVYLCASSLEGTYGYTFGSGTRLTVV.

The chain has TRBV9 and TRBJ2-1, with TRBD2 matching over 8 bases. Germline values: CDR1 SGDLS, CDR2 YYNGEE. Losses at the gene ends were 0 bases for V and 8 bases for J; bases not matched to a gene: 7. CDR3 size: 15 residues. CDR3 DNA: TGTGCCAGCAGCGTAGGAGGCGGGGGGATCGATGAGCAGTTCTTC. It codes for CASSVGGGGIDEQFF.

The chain joins TRBV5-5 to TRBJ2-2; 11 bases fit TRBD2. Germline assignment: CDR1 SGHKS and CDR2 YYEKEE (reference sequence). Trimming at V came to 1 base and at J to 4 bases, leaving 3 bases not matched to a gene. This CDR3 region has 16 residues. CDR3 coding DNA: TGTGCCAGCAGCTTGTACACTAGCGGGGGCACCGGGGAGCTGTTTTTT. Residues: CASSLYTSGGTGELFF. The complete variable domain, with remaining parts taken from reference TRBV5-5 and TRBJ2-2, reads DAGVTQSPTHLIKTRGQQVTLRCSPISGHKSVSWYQQVLGQGPQFIFQYYEKEERGRGNFPDRFSARQFPNYSSELNVNALLLGDSALYLCASSLYTSGGTGELFFGEGSRLTVL.

The chain uses TRBV6-4 and TRBJ1-1; tentative D call: TRBD1 (6 bases). Germline CDR1 reads MRHNA; CDR2 reads SNTAGT. With 9 bases removed from V and 1 base from J, the gap between germline ends came to 15 bases. This CDR3 region has 14 residues. CDR3 sequence: CASMAQGQNTEAFF. The CDR3, as DNA: TGTGCCAGTATGGCCCAGGGGCAGAACACTGAAGCTTTCTTT.

The chain is built from TRBV10-2 and TRBJ2-1, with D maybe TRBD2 (6 bases). V lost 6 bases and J 6 bases, leaving 18 bases between the germline ends. Per the germline V gene, CDR1 is WSHSY and CDR2 is SAAADI. The CDR3 spans 15 residues. The CDR3 DNA follows: TGCGCCAGCAGCTTCGCGGGACCGGGAAGCAATGAGCAGTTCTTC. Its translation: CASSFAGPGSNEQFF.

This chain uses TRBV10-3 with TRBJ1-2, with no clear D. The CDR3 is 15 residues long. The ends were cut back, 1 base at V and 5 bases at J, with 14 bases in the middle. The germline V gene encodes CDR1 ENHRY and CDR2 SYGVKD. The CDR3 nucleotides read TGTGCCATCAGTGAGTTCTCAGGCAGCCCTTATGGCTACACCTTC. It is translated as CAISEFSGSPYGYTF.

The chain carries TRBV21-1 and TRBJ2-7; the D call in the table, TRBD2, was not verified against the DNA. TRBV21-1 is termed a pseudogene. The CDR3 totals 22 residues. Here the CDR3 reads CASSKKVLRAGGRSHSSYEQYF. CDR3 in DNA: TGTGCCAGCAGCAAAAAGGTTCTGAGGGCGGGGGGCCGATCTCATAGCTCCTACGAGCAGTACTTC.

This clone was seen more than once but under ten times. This chain joins TRBV7-2 and TRBJ2-7; 12 nucleotides align to TRBD1. After removal of 4 bases from V and 3 bases from J, the junction contained 4 bases not matched to a gene. The germline V gene has CDR1 SGHTA and CDR2 FQGNSA. This CDR3 has 15 residues. Here the CDR3 reads CASSSGTGGIYEQYF. The CDR3 nucleotides read TGTGCCAGCAGCTCCGGGACAGGGGGCATCTACGAGCAGTACTTC.

This clone was detected only a few times. The chain combines TRBV4-1 with TRBJ2-7; D uncertain. The germline gives CDR1 MGHRA, CDR2 YSYEKL. This CDR3 contains 16 residues. The V and J ends lost 2 bases and 5 bases respectively, with 19 bases between them. For the CDR3, the DNA is TGCGCCAGCAGCCAACCAACAGCCATCAACCCCAACGAGCAGTACTTC. Protein product: CASSQPTAINPNEQYF.

The rearrangement joins TRBV24-1 to TRBJ1-1, with 9 bases lining up with TRBD1. The CDR3 covers 13 residues. The germline V gene encodes CDR1 KGHDR and CDR2 SFDVKD. Germline trimming cut 11 bases from V and 4 bases from J; bases unmatched to any gene: 7. CDR3 sequence: CAIAPGQGTEAFF. The CDR3 DNA reads as TGTGCCATCGCCCCGGGACAGGGCACTGAAGCTTTCTTT.

The genes are TRBV18 and TRBJ1-5, with TRBD1 matching 8 bases. This CDR3 has 15 residues. Germline loops: CDR1 KGHSH, CDR2 LQKENI. The V gene end was trimmed by 4 bases and the J gene end by 7 bases; junction bases not matched to a gene: 9. The CDR3 bases are TGTGCCAGCTCACAAGGCGACAGGGGTTGGCAGCCCCAGCATTTT. It codes for CASSQGDRGWQPQHF.

The rearrangement links TRBV6-4 to TRBJ1-1; 8 bases align to TRBD1. This CDR3 spans 14 amino acids. Per germline, CDR1 MRHNA and CDR2 SNTAGT. After removal of 7 bases from V and 8 bases from J, the junction contained 12 bases not matched to a gene. CDR3 nucleotides: TGTGCCAGCACCCTAGGACAGGGATCATCGGAAGCTTTCTTT. The encoded protein is CASTLGQGSSEAFF.

J is TRBJ2-7 and V is TRBV4-2; 7 bases are shared with TRBD2. Germline CDR1 reads LGHNA; CDR2 reads YNFKEQ. This CDR3 comprises 16 residues. V gave up 1 base and J gave up 0 bases; unmatched junction bases: 6. The DNA of the CDR3 is TGTGCCAGCAGCCAAGCGGAAAGCGGGGACTCCTACGAGCAGTACTTC. This translates into CASSQAESGDSYEQYF.